This entry concerns a single TCR beta chain. What it binds is not known. With 1 base clipped from V and 6 bases from J, the junction kept 7 bases outside the gene matches. The CDR3 runs to 15 residues. Germline loops: CDR1 SGHTA, CDR2 FQGNSA. The sample originates from a study of cytomegalovirus exposure and HLA in healthy donors. Researchers ran the PCR with 60 Vbeta and 13 Jbeta primers. The method was immunoSEQ multiplex PCR; TCRdb's version includes in-frame clones alone and lacks a portion of them. The sample holds 150,000 or so clones; roughly 79% are singletons and the top ten take about 0.64%. Study-wide results and caveats: Under in vitro conditions, a few CMV-associated chains were confirmed as specific for CMV antigens. According to a later analysis, donors in an Asian-associated ancestry cluster reportedly had fewer N-insertions than the roughly 720-donor mean. In the analysis, some V segments, TRBV6-2 and TRBV6-3 included, were excluded as indistinguishable.

The source is a male donor in good health and CMV-seronegative. The chain uses TRBV7-2 and TRBJ2-5, with 8 bases identical to TRBD1. Input material: PBMCs. The CDR3 spells CASSLDQGAEKTQYF. In DNA form, the CDR3 reads TGTGCCAGCAGCTTAGACCAGGGGGCGGAGAAGACCCAGTACTTC.